A selection of T cell receptor beta chains follows, all from one sample in a study of T cell repertoires in cytomegalovirus infection. TCRdb reprocessed the reads with MiXCR, giving one entry per CDR3 protein. The table shows hundreds of thousands of distinct CDR3 sequences, with approximately 30% occurring only once. These receptors are not linked to any known antigen. Here the sequenced sample was cultured CD8+ T cells from PBMCs, taken from culture after CMV antigen stimulation. The receptors originated from a human donor in good health (CMV status not recorded). Some clones in this sample may be carry-over from other donors' samples. The conserved cysteine and the conserved F or W are not part of the CDR3 here.

V gene | CDR3 protein
TRBV7-7 | ASSGTGSRELF
TRBV7-6 | ASSPKPPYGRESVRGTNEQF
TRBV27 | ASSLADSYTDTQY
TRBV7-6 | ASSPTPLPSNEQF
TRBV6-1 | ASSDMGTGLAGEINEQF
TRBV7-6 | ASSSGRWGDSGANVLT
TRBV6-2/TRBV6-3 | ASSPVRGTEAF
TRBV6-2/TRBV6-3 | ASSYAAAFDEQF
TRBV7-7 | ASSDRTGPQETQY
TRBV28 | VSSPEIASGNTIY
TRBV7-2 | ASSLETGTDGYT
TRBV15 | ATSRAGEYQETQY
TRBV7-8 | ASSFGTANNEQF
TRBV2 | ATKTGGESGNTIY
TRBV5-5 | ASSPAWSGEQY
TRBV19 | ASSIDPGTTIRTEAF
TRBV6-5 | ASSYSSGGASNTGELF
TRBV4-1 | ASSQRWTNEKLF
TRBV4-1 | ASSHTLDLEAF
TRBV7-2 | ASSLEDRDNQPQH
TRBV6-1 | ASSDDLSSYEQY
TRBV27 | ASSLFGIGGTEAF
TRBV4-2 | ASSQDWVTDTQY
TRBV4-1 | ASSHRDRFPNTEAF
TRBV5-1 | VSSPEGLKGQPQH
TRBV7-6 | ASSPMWGSSGANVLT
TRBV7-9 | ATATWGLVAGELF
TRBV7-6 | ASSYAGGAETQY
TRBV12-3/TRBV12-4 | ASTSPDRMNTGELF
TRBV7-9 | AGKGGDGYT
TRBV4-3 | ASSQDPGGAADTQY
TRBV7-8 | ASSLLDTAYGEAF
TRBV5-1 | ASSFQRGGGEQF
TRBV24-1 | ATRVLAGASSFTGELF
TRBV6-2/TRBV6-3 | ASSSPGLAHTDTQY
TRBV12-3/TRBV12-4 | AGSLGQESSYEQY
TRBV5-1 | ASSLRRGASYNEQF
TRBV28 | ASSLPEGTDTEAF
TRBV4-1 | ASSQQRRQNSPLH
TRBV6-5 | ASERDNEQF
TRBV6-2/TRBV6-3 | ASSYSPGLATSYTGELF
TRBV6-2/TRBV6-3 | ASSYYRQSNQPQH
TRBV11-2 | ASSFRTTEETQY
TRBV27 | ASSPVGGRAYNEQF
TRBV12-3/TRBV12-4 | ASSLGGNQATQY
TRBV20-1 | SARVSSGETYQETQY